This paragraph reports one T cell receptor (beta chain). This entry is derived from a study of shared clonotypes between healthy human individuals. Study overall: Each donor's CD8 memory used one plate, CD8 naive two, each CD4 subset three.

Deep-level running was used for the assay. Method: immunoSEQ multiplex PCR; TCRdb's copy keeps in-frame clones and lacks some. The sample lists a few million clones, just under 95% occurring once. All of the donors resided in Nashville, Tennessee, and each was a Caucasian adult. This receptor was taken from a young man in good health. Some clones in this sample may be carry-over from other donors' samples. Sequencing was done on a sample of naive CD4+ T cells from PBMCs. As for subset: CD45RA+ positively selected.

Written as DNA, the CDR3 is TGTGCCATCAGTGAGCTGAGGAGTGGGGAGACCCAGTACTTC. Translated, it gives CAISELRSGETQYF. The V call is TRBV10-3, the J call TRBJ2-5; D is unresolved. The CDR3 totals 14 residues. V was pared by 2 bases and J by 5 bases, with 12 bases between. Germline V gene sequence: CDR1 ENHRY, CDR2 SYGVKD.